This T cell receptor beta chain was documented in a study of shared clonotypes between healthy human individuals. Study context: Per donor, CD8 memory used one plate, CD8 naive used two, CD4 memory used three and CD4 naive used three. Regarding the study as a whole: Generation probability values for non-shared clonotypes were lower than those for clonotypes shared by all four donors.

CDR3 length: 15 amino acids. Germline-derived CDR1 and CDR2 are LNHDA and SQIVND (reference sequence). Trimming stripped 6 bases from V and 1 base from J, with 15 bases between. About this clone: No antigen is known for it.

Data came from immunoSEQ multiplex PCR; TCRdb stores just in-frame clones and leaves some out. Here the sample spans 850,000 to 1,200,000 clones, approximately 70% being singletons. J is TRBJ1-1 and V is TRBV19, with D possibly matching TRBD1 (6 bases). Source material: memory CD4+ T cells sorted from blood. Specified subset: CD45RA-negative fraction. The receptor comes from a man aged 18 to 30 in good health. Here the CDR3 DNA reads TGTGCCAGTAGCCCCCCGACAGGTCGGAACACTGAAGCTTTCTTT. Protein product: CASSPPTGRNTEAFF.